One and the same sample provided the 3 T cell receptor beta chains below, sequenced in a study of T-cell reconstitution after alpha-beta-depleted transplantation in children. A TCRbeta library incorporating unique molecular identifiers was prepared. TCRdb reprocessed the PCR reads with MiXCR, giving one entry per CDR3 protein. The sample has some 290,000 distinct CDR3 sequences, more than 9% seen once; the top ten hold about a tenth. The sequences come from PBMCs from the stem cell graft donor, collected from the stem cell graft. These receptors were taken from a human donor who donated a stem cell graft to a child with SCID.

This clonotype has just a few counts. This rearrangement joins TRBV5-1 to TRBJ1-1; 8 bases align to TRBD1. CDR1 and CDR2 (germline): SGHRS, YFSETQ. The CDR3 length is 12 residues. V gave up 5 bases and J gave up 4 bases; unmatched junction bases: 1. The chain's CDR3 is CASRQGGTEAFF. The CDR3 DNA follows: TGCGCCAGCAGACAGGGGGGCACTGAAGCTTTCTTT.

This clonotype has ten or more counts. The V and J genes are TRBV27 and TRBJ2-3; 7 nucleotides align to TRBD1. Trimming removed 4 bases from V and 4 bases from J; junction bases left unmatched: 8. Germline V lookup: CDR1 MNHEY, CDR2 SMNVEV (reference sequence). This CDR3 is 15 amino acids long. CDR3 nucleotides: TGTGCCAGCAGTTCGAGGGACAGTTCCCCAGATACGCAGTATTTT. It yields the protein CASSSRDSSPDTQYF.

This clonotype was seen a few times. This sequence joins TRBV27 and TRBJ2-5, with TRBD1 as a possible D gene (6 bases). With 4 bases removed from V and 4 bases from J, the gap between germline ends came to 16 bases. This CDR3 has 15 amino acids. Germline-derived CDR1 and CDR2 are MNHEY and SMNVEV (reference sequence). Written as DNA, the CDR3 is TGTGCCAGCAGTTCGTGGGATATCAGGGGAGAGACCCAGTACTTC. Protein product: CASSSWDIRGETQYF.